The next 5 T cell receptor beta chains were all read from a single sample in a study of T cells in Graves' hyperthyroidism and ophthalmopathy. TCR beta CDR3 regions were amplified from RNA transcripts. A set of HTBI primers served as the primers for a first-round RT-PCR of the TCR CDR3. One entry per CDR3 protein results from TCRdb running MiXCR on the multiplex PCR reads. The repertoire includes approximately 520,000 distinct CDR3 sequences, approximately 25% of them detected once, and around 11% sits in the top ten. The sample taken for sequencing was blood. The receptors were gathered from a woman aged 25-40 years with Graves' ophthalmopathy.

The V call is TRBV4-1, the J call TRBJ1-1; D perhaps matches TRBD1 (6 bases). The CDR3 sequence is 16 residues long. Per germline, CDR1 MGHRA and CDR2 YSYEKL. V was pared by 1 base and J by 5 bases, with 17 bases between. CDR3 DNA: TGCGCCAGCAGCCAAGCCGCCGCCCAGGGGCGGACTGAAGCTTTCTTT. Translation gives CASSQAAAQGRTEAFF.

This clonotype was recorded at least ten times. The J gene is TRBJ1-1, the V gene TRBV20-1; D gene unclear. Trimming removed 7 bases at V and 6 bases at J, with 3 bases between. This CDR3 region has 8 residues. Germline V gene sequence: CDR1 DFQATT, CDR2 SNEGSKA (reference sequence). This chain's CDR3 is CSVAEAFF. The CDR3, as DNA: TGCAGTGTTGCTGAAGCTTTCTTT.

This clonotype showed up just a few times. This rearrangement joins TRBV18 to TRBJ1-6; maybe TRBD1 (5 bases). From germline, CDR1 is KGHSH and CDR2 LQKENI. V lost 2 bases and J lost 7, with 12 bases in between. The CDR3 runs to 15 residues. This CDR3 reads CASSPGTGRNSPLHF. Written as DNA, the CDR3 is TGTGCCAGCTCACCAGGGACGGGAAGAAATTCACCCCTCCACTTT.

The V call is TRBV24-1, the J call TRBJ1-5, with a weak D call TRBD1 (5 bases). Germline V gene sequence: CDR1 KGHDR, CDR2 SFDVKD. The CDR3 is 15 residues long. The V end lost 8 bases, the J end lost 3 bases, and 16 bases lay between the germline ends. The CDR3 here is CATTMGHKDNQPQHF. The CDR3 nucleotides are TGTGCCACCACCATGGGGCATAAGGACAATCAGCCCCAGCATTTT.

This clonotype occurred many times. V usage is TRBV30 and J usage is TRBJ2-5, with TRBD2 matching 11 bases. There are 14 residues in the CDR3. Trimming removed 8 bases from V and 1 base from J; junction bases left unmatched: 6. Germline-derived CDR1 and CDR2 are GTSNPN and SVGIG (reference sequence). Here the CDR3 DNA reads TGTGCCCTTCGACTAGCGGGGAGCCAAGAGACCCAGTACTTC. Its translation: CALRLAGSQETQYF.